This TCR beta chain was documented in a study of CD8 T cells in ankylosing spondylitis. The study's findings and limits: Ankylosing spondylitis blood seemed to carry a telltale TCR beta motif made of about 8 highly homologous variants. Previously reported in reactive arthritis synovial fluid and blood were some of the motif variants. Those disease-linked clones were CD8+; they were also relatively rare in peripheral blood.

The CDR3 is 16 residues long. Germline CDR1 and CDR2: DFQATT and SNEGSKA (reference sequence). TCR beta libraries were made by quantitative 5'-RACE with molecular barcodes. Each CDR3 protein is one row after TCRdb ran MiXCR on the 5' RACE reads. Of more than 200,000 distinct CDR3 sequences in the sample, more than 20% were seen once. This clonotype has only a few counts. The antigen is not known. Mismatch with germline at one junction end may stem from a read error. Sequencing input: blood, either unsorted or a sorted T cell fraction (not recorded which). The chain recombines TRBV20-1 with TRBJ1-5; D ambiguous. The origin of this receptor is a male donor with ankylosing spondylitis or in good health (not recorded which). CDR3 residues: CCARPDGRSGNQPQHF. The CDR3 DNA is TGCTGTGCTAGACCGGACGGGAGATCGGGCAATCAGCCCCAGCATTTT.